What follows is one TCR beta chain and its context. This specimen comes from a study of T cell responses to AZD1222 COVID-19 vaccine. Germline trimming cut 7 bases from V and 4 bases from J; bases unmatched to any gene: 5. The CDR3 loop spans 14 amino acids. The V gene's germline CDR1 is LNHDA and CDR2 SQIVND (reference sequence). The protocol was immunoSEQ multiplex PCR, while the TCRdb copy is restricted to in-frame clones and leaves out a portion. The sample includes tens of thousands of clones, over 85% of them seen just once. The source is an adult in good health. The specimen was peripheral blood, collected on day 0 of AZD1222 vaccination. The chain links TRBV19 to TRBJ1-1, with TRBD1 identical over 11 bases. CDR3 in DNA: TGTGCCAGTAATCCGGGACAGGGGGTCACTGAAGCTTTCTTT. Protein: CASNPGQGVTEAFF.